These 32 T cell receptor beta chains originate from one sample sequenced in a study of T-cell reconstitution after alpha-beta-depleted transplantation in children. The library targeted TCRbeta and was prepared with unique molecular identifiers. A single record per CDR3 protein comes from TCRdb applying MiXCR to the PCR reads. The repertoire holds some 120,000 distinct CDR3 sequences, with 8.5% to 10% as singletons. The starting material was PBMCs, mostly from graft donor cells, obtained 180 days after TCRalphabeta/CD19-depleted stem cell transplant. The origin of the receptors is a girl under two years old who had a stem cell transplant for combined immunodeficiency, so the T cells may come from the graft donor.

This rearrangement joins TRBV6-2 or TRBV6-3 to TRBJ2-7; a weak D match, TRBD1 (5 bases). This CDR3 has 15 residues. V was pared by 0 bases and J by 3 bases, with 12 bases between. Germline loops: CDR1 MNHEY, CDR2 SVGEGT. The DNA of the CDR3 is TGTGCCAGCAGTTACTCGAAGACAGATTTCTACGAGCAGTACTTC. Translation gives CASSYSKTDFYEQYF.

This clonotype was observed a handful of times. The V gene is TRBV29-1, the J gene TRBJ2-7; 10 bases align to TRBD2. Trimming at V came to 7 bases and at J to 0 bases, leaving 6 bases not matched to a gene. This CDR3 is built from 14 residues. CDR1 and CDR2 (germline): SQVTM, ANQGSEA. The CDR3 DNA follows: TGCAGCGCCTCTGGGACTAGCGACTCCTACGAGCAGTACTTC. This encodes CSASGTSDSYEQYF.

The table lists this clonotype with a few counts. V usage is TRBV6-1 and J usage is TRBJ2-7; TRBD2 matches 12 bases. V lost 5 bases to trimming and J lost 1 base; unmatched junction nucleotides: 9. CDR1 is MNHNS and CDR2 is SASEGT in the germline V gene. CDR3 length equals 17 residues. For the CDR3, the DNA is TGTGCCAGCAGTCCTAGCGGGAGGGGCGCCCGTTCCTACGAGCAGTACTTC. It is translated as CASSPSGRGARSYEQYF.

This clonotype has more than one count but fewer than ten. The genes are TRBV28 and TRBJ2-1, with 7 bases identical to TRBD2. Germline CDR1 reads MDHEN; CDR2 reads SYDVKM. The CDR3 is made up of 16 amino acids. The J segment lost 1 base and the V segment lost 5 bases, leaving 8 bases of the junction unmatched. CDR3 sequence reads: CASSIYRGVSYNEQFF. CDR3 DNA: TGTGCCAGCAGTATCTATCGGGGGGTATCCTACAATGAGCAGTTCTTC.

The CDR3 DNA reads TGTGCCAGCAGCGTGGGACCTTCCTACGAGCAGTACTTC. It translates to CASSVGPSYEQYF. The chain couples TRBV7-2 to TRBJ2-7; possibly TRBD1 or TRBD2 for D (5 bases each). This CDR3 has 13 amino acids. The V end was cut by 5 bases, the J end by 1 base, with 9 bases between. CDR1 SGHTA and CDR2 FQGNSA come from the germline V gene.

This clonotype was seen a handful of times. The gene calls are TRBV11-2 and TRBJ2-7; 8 bases match TRBD2. CDR1 is SGHAT, CDR2 FQNNGV, per germline. The CDR3 is 19 amino acids. After removal of 1 base from V and 4 bases from J, the junction contained 18 bases not matched to a gene. CDR3 loop: CASSLVPPGIAGWGYEQYF. Here the CDR3 DNA reads TGTGCCAGCAGCTTAGTACCACCCGGGATAGCGGGATGGGGATACGAGCAGTACTTC.

With respect to this clonotype: At one end the junction does not follow the germline gene, possibly because of a read error. The chain carries TRBV6-5 and TRBJ1-2; no reliable D call. This CDR3 has 14 amino acids. From germline, CDR1 is MNHEY and CDR2 SVGAGI. CDR3 sequence reads: CASSYATSNDGYTF. As DNA, the CDR3 is TGTGCCAGCAGTTACGCCACCAGTAACGATGGCTACACCTTC.

This clonotype was found a few times. This chain links TRBV6-5 with TRBJ2-3; D is ambiguous. The CDR3 totals 15 residues. The V end was cut by 2 bases, the J end by 0 bases, with 9 bases between. Per germline, CDR1 MNHEY and CDR2 SVGAGI. CDR3: CASSYLYPSTDTQYF. The CDR3 DNA follows: TGTGCCAGCAGTTACCTATACCCTAGCACAGATACGCAGTATTTT.

This sequence joins TRBV4-3 and TRBJ2-6; D ambiguous. V dropped 0 bases and J dropped 0 bases, with 9 bases sitting between them. Germline V gives CDR1 LGHNA, CDR2 YSLEER. The CDR3 extends over 17 amino acids. CDR3 loop: CASSQEGQSSGANVLTF. CDR3 nucleotides: TGCGCCAGCAGCCAAGAAGGGCAGAGCTCTGGGGCCAACGTCCTGACTTTC.

Ten or more counts support this clonotype. The chain links TRBV12-3 or TRBV12-4 to TRBJ2-3; no clear D gene. The CDR3 length is 14 residues. V dropped 3 bases and J dropped 2 bases, with 9 bases sitting between them. CDR3 sequence (DNA): TGTGCCAGCAGTTTTGAGGTGATCACAGATACGCAGTATTTT. This encodes CASSFEVITDTQYF.

This clonotype was counted only a few times. The rearrangement links TRBV29-1 to TRBJ2-7; possibly TRBD1 for D (6 bases). The CDR3 runs 11 residues. The germline gives CDR1 SQVTM, CDR2 ANQGSEA. The V gene lost 7 bases and the J gene lost 4 bases, with 11 bases spanning the gap. DNA for the CDR3: TGCAGCGGAAGTACAGGGTACGAGCAGTACTTC. The encoded protein is CSGSTGYEQYF.

The V and J genes are TRBV20-1 and TRBJ2-4; TRBD2 is a possible D gene (5 bases). The CDR3 is 15 residues long. Deletions cut 2 bases from V and 3 bases from J, with 14 bases between. Germline V gives CDR1 DFQATT, CDR2 SNEGSKA (reference sequence). The CDR3 loop is CSARIPPLGKNIQYF. CDR3 sequence (DNA): TGCAGTGCTAGAATTCCACCACTAGGCAAAAACATTCAGTACTTC.

This clonotype has a handful of counts. This sequence joins TRBV20-1 and TRBJ1-6; possibly TRBD1 for D (5 bases). V was shortened by 3 bases and J by 8 bases, with 14 bases between the two germline ends. Germline V gives CDR1 DFQATT, CDR2 SNEGSKA (reference sequence). The CDR3 has 14 amino acids. The CDR3 DNA follows: TGCAGTGCTAGCCCCGGGACCCGTTATTCACCCCTCCACTTT. Translation gives CSASPGTRYSPLHF.

This clonotype came up many times. This chain joins TRBV20-1 and TRBJ2-7, with D perhaps matching TRBD1 (5 bases). Trimming pared 6 bases from V and 2 bases from J, leaving 11 bases between. Germline V gives CDR1 DFQATT, CDR2 SNEGSKA (reference sequence). The CDR3 runs to 12 residues. The CDR3 DNA reads as TGCAGTGCCTGGGGCACAGCCTACGAGCAGTACTTC. It specifies CSAWGTAYEQYF.

This clonotype was recorded a few times. This chain links TRBV7-2 with TRBJ2-1; TRBD1 or TRBD2 may be the D gene (7 bases each). Germline V lookup: CDR1 SGHTA, CDR2 FQGNSA. The CDR3 consists of 16 residues. V was trimmed by 5 bases and J by 5 bases, leaving 19 bases between them. CDR3 in DNA: TGTGCCAGCAGCCGGGGGGCAGGGGGTACCCACAATGAGCAGTTCTTC. Translating it yields CASSRGAGGTHNEQFF.

The chain combines TRBV21-1 with TRBJ2-4; the D call TRBD1 from the table was never checked on the DNA. TRBV21-1 is a pseudogene locus. There are 16 residues in the CDR3. CDR3 sequence reads: CASPETEGAAKNIQYF. CDR3 nucleotides: TGTGCCAGTCCCGAAACGGAGGGGGCCGCCAAAAACATTCAGTACTTC.

Points on this clonotype: Sequence at one end of the junction differs from germline and may be a read error. The rearrangement links TRBV5-1 to TRBJ2-7; D not resolved. In germline, CDR1 is SGHRS, CDR2 YFSETQ. The CDR3 totals 12 residues. CDR3 in DNA: TGCGCCGGCAGCTACAGAGATTACGAGCAGTACTTC. It specifies CAGSYRDYEQYF.

This clonotype was picked up many times. The chain couples TRBV6-1 to TRBJ2-1, with TRBD2 identical over 13 bases. This CDR3 contains 17 residues. Germline values: CDR1 MNHNS, CDR2 SASEGT. The J segment lost 9 bases and the V segment lost 3 bases, leaving 11 bases of the junction unmatched. The CDR3 DNA reads TGTGCCAGCAGTGATCTCCAGGGACTAGCGGGAAAAAGTGAGCAGTTCTTC. Its translation is CASSDLQGLAGKSEQFF.

The chain couples TRBV18 to TRBJ2-1, with 14 bases identical to TRBD2. V lost 4 bases to trimming and J lost 7 bases; unmatched junction nucleotides: 9. This CDR3 has 17 amino acids. Germline CDR1 is KGHSH and CDR2 is LQKENI. In DNA form, the CDR3 reads TGTGCCAGCTCACGACTAGCGGGGGGGCTAATCGCGAATGAGCAGTTCTTC. Amino acids: CASSRLAGGLIANEQFF. The full variable domain, in which reference TRBV18 and TRBJ2-1 provide the parts outside the CDR3, is NAGVMQNPRHLVRRRGQEARLRCSPMKGHSHVYWYRQLPEEGLKFMVYLQKENIIDESGMPKERFSAEFPKEGPSILRIQQVVRGDSAAYFCASSRLAGGLIANEQFFGPGTRLTVL.

The chain recombines TRBV29-1 with TRBJ2-3; the D gene is possibly TRBD2 (5 bases). V gave up 7 bases and J gave up 0 bases, with 8 bases separating them. The CDR3 has 12 residues. The V gene's germline CDR1 is SQVTM and CDR2 ANQGSEA. As DNA, the CDR3 is TGCAGCGGAGGCGGGAGCACAGATACGCAGTATTTT. Amino acid sequence: CSGGGSTDTQYF.

This clonotype was picked up a small number of times. The chain links TRBV2 to TRBJ2-7, with D perhaps assigned TRBD1 or TRBD2 (6 bases each). The CDR3 totals 13 residues. The germline V gene encodes CDR1 SNHLY and CDR2 FYNNEI. The germline V and J ends were trimmed by 7 bases and 7 bases, with 17 bases remaining between them. This CDR3 reads CASTGGRSLEQYF. The CDR3 DNA sequence: TGTGCCAGCACCGGGGGCAGGAGTCTTGAGCAGTACTTC.

Ten or more counts support this clonotype. V usage is TRBV7-8 and J usage is TRBJ2-2; either TRBD1 or TRBD2 may supply D (5 bases each). The V gene lost 4 bases and the J gene lost 4 bases, with 16 bases spanning the gap. The germline V gene has CDR1 SGHVS and CDR2 FQNEAQ. The CDR3 extends over 16 amino acids. The CDR3 reads CASSSPGPGPTGELFF. The DNA of the CDR3 is TGTGCCAGCAGCTCCCCGGGACCGGGCCCCACCGGGGAGCTGTTTTTT.

A few counts support this clonotype. This chain joins TRBV4-3 and TRBJ2-1; maybe TRBD2 (6 bases). V lost 1 base and J 3 bases, leaving 10 bases between the germline ends. The CDR3 runs to 15 residues. Per the germline V gene, CDR1 is LGHNA and CDR2 is YSLEER. The CDR3 DNA follows: TGCGCCAGCAGCCAAGTGGGGGACTTCTACAATGAGCAGTTCTTC. It specifies CASSQVGDFYNEQFF.

This clonotype came up many times. The chain couples TRBV5-6 to TRBJ2-1, with 9 nucleotides matching TRBD2. V trimming: 1 base; J trimming: 8 bases; junction bases outside the gene matches: 7. CDR1 is SGHDT, CDR2 YYEEEE, per germline. CDR3 length: 15 residues. The CDR3 DNA reads TGTGCCAGCAGCTTGTGGTCGACTAGCGGCTATGAGCAGTTCTTC. It codes for CASSLWSTSGYEQFF. Full variable domain (rest looked up from reference TRBV5-6 and TRBJ2-1): DAGVTQSPTHLIKTRGQQVTLRCSPKSGHDTVSWYQQALGQGPQFIFQYYEEEERQRGNFPDRFSGHQFPNYSSELNVNALLLGDSALYLCASSLWSTSGYEQFFGPGTRLTVL.

This clonotype was picked up many times. V usage is TRBV7-3 and J usage is TRBJ2-3; 12 bases map to TRBD2. Germline V gene lookup returns CDR1 SGHTA and CDR2 FQGTGA. Germline trimming cut 3 bases from V and 4 bases from J; bases unmatched to any gene: 8. This CDR3 has 17 amino acids. CDR3 amino acids: CASSFSTSGSAADTQYF. For the CDR3, the DNA is TGTGCCAGCAGCTTCTCGACTAGCGGGAGTGCTGCAGATACGCAGTATTTT.

This sequence joins TRBV21-1 and TRBJ2-2; no DNA check was done on the table's D call, TRBD2. TRBV21-1 is a listed pseudogene. CDR3 length equals 16 residues. For the CDR3, the DNA is TGTGCCAGCGCCGGGGTTTGCGGGGGGGCCAACGGGGAGCTGTTTTTT. As protein: CASAGVCGGANGELFF.

The J gene is TRBJ2-5, the V gene TRBV29-1, with TRBD2 as a possible D gene (6 bases). This CDR3 region has 13 residues. V was pared by 0 bases and J by 9 bases, with 14 bases between. The germline CDR1 and CDR2 sequences are SQVTM and ANQGSEA. The CDR3 loop is CSVEDRFPGAQYF. CDR3 coding DNA: TGCAGCGTTGAAGATCGCTTCCCGGGGGCCCAGTACTTC.

This clonotype was seen many times. This chain joins TRBV28 and TRBJ2-1; 9 nucleotides line up with TRBD1. The germline V gene encodes CDR1 MDHEN and CDR2 SYDVKM. The V segment lost 5 bases and the J segment 5 bases; nucleotides outside the gene matches: 10. The CDR3 consists of 16 residues. The CDR3 spells CASSTNRGHLNNEQFF. CDR3 DNA sequence: TGTGCCAGCAGTACAAACAGGGGGCATCTGAACAATGAGCAGTTCTTC.

The chain recombines TRBV12-3 or TRBV12-4 with TRBJ2-1; no reliable D call. V lost 6 bases to trimming and J lost 8 bases, with 14 bases between them. The CDR3 covers 13 residues. The CDR3 is CASRAVGTDEQFF. The CDR3 DNA reads TGTGCCAGCAGGGCGGTCGGCACCGATGAGCAGTTCTTC.

There are a few counts of this clonotype. V usage is TRBV20-1 and J usage is TRBJ2-3; TRBD2 aligns across 7 bases. Germline V lookup: CDR1 DFQATT, CDR2 SNEGSKA (reference sequence). V gave up 6 bases and J gave up 4 bases; unmatched junction bases: 16. This CDR3 has 16 residues. The CDR3, as DNA: TGCAGTGCCCACTTTGGGGGGGTTCGGGGCCCAGATACGCAGTATTTT. Amino acid sequence: CSAHFGGVRGPDTQYF.

This chain uses TRBV20-1 with TRBJ1-5; 7 bases align to TRBD1. V shed 0 bases, J shed 5 bases, and the junction held 7 bases outside the gene matches. The CDR3 is 15 residues long. From germline, CDR1 is DFQATT and CDR2 SNEGSKA (reference sequence). Here the CDR3 reads CSARDRRQGYQPQHF. Written as DNA, the CDR3 is TGCAGTGCTAGAGATCGGCGACAGGGTTATCAGCCCCAGCATTTT.

Only a few counts were recorded for this clonotype. V usage is TRBV20-1 and J usage is TRBJ1-4, with D maybe TRBD1 (6 bases). With 7 bases removed from V and 0 bases from J, the gap between germline ends came to 18 bases. CDR1 DFQATT and CDR2 SNEGSKA come from the germline V gene (reference sequence). There are 16 residues in the CDR3. The CDR3 sequence: CSVKGDPRTTNEKLFF. CDR3 sequence (DNA): TGCAGTGTCAAGGGGGACCCGAGGACAACTAATGAAAAACTGTTTTTT.